This TCR beta chain was obtained from a study of CD8 T cells in ankylosing spondylitis. The study's findings and limits: Disease-linked clones were CD8+ and relatively rare in peripheral blood. The clones that were linked to disease were reported to be significantly enriched in matched synovial fluid samples from ankylosing spondylitis patients. Roughly eight highly homologous variants made up a TCR beta motif that seemed to typify ankylosing spondylitis blood.

The CDR3 has 16 amino acids. With 1 base clipped from V and 1 base from J, the junction kept 4 bases outside the gene matches. Germline V gene lookup returns CDR1 SGHRS and CDR2 YFSETQ. Comments on this clonotype: What it binds is unknown.

TCRdb analysed the 5' RACE reads with MiXCR anew, one entry per CDR3 protein. Of over 700,000 distinct CDR3 sequences in the sample, roughly 19% were seen once. The V and J genes are TRBV5-1 and TRBJ2-2; 7 nucleotides agree with TRBD2. Sequenced: blood, either unsorted or a sorted T cell fraction (not recorded which). This clonotype was obtained from a male donor with ankylosing spondylitis. Written as DNA, the CDR3 is TGCGCCAGCAGCTTGTTAAGCGGGGTGAACACCGGGGAGCTGTTTTTT. This codes for CASSLLSGVNTGELFF.